Listed here are 21 T cell receptor beta chains from one sample, sequenced in a study of response to subunit inactivated influenza vaccine (dated by TCRdb to the late 2010s). Libraries were prepared through RT-PCR. TCRdb names Illumina HiSeq 2500 as the instrument used. Using fastp at Q25 and MiXCR, TCRdb reprocessed the public reads and kept productive beta chains. Every distinct CDR3 protein forms one entry, paired with its most common genes and DNA. The sample table records roughly 790,000 distinct CDR3 sequences; about 20% of these occur just once. Jointly, the top ten make up approximately 10% of the sample. The sequences come from PBMCs from blood, collected about 5 days after vaccination. All receptors derive from a man aged 50 to 60 who received an inactivated influenza vaccine. Donor details come from another sample of the same person, matched by shared clones.

This clonotype appeared a few times. This sequence joins TRBV30 and TRBJ2-3; D gene ambiguous. The V gene lost 3 bases and the J gene lost 4 bases, with 8 bases spanning the gap. The CDR3 has 12 residues. The germline V gene encodes CDR1 GTSNPN and CDR2 SVGIG (reference sequence). The CDR3 reads CAWSLLPDTQYF. Here the CDR3 DNA reads TGTGCCTGGAGCCTGCTGCCAGATACGCAGTATTTT.

The V and J genes are TRBV3-1 and TRBJ2-3, with D unclear. Trimming stripped 6 bases from V and 2 bases from J, with 15 bases between. This CDR3 is built from 15 residues. Per the germline V gene, CDR1 is LGHDT and CDR2 is YNNKEL (reference sequence). The CDR3 coding sequence is TGTGCCAGCAGTTTTCTGGGGTCGAACACAGATACGCAGTATTTT. Amino acids: CASSFLGSNTDTQYF.

This clonotype turned up a few times. The J gene is TRBJ2-1, the V gene TRBV29-1; 9 nucleotides line up with TRBD1. This CDR3 is built from 19 residues. Trimming cost V 4 bases and J 3 bases; bases outside gene matches: 19. CDR1 is SQVTM and CDR2 is ANQGSEA in the germline V gene. The CDR3 DNA is TGCAGCGTTGGGAAAAAGTCCGGGTCCGGGACAGGGATCTACAATGAGCAGTTCTTC. Translated, it gives CSVGKKSGSGTGIYNEQFF.

This clonotype was counted a few times. V gene TRBV6-1 combines with J gene TRBJ2-3, with D possibly being TRBD1 (5 bases). The CDR3 runs to 15 residues. Looked up from germline, CDR1 is MNHNS and CDR2 is SASEGT. V gave up 2 bases and J gave up 1 base, with 10 bases separating them. CDR3 in amino acids: CASSEQGLGTDTQYF. In DNA form, the CDR3 reads TGTGCCAGCAGTGAACAGGGATTAGGCACAGATACGCAGTATTTT.

The table lists this clonotype with many counts. The chain is built from TRBV18 and TRBJ2-1; 11 bases agree with TRBD2. Germline CDR1 is KGHSH and CDR2 is LQKENI. The CDR3 totals 13 residues. V lost 0 bases, J lost 12 bases, and 1 base stayed unmatched. For the CDR3, the DNA is TGTGCCAGCTCACCACCTAGCGGGAGGGCGCAGTTCTTC. Translating it yields CASSPPSGRAQFF.

This chain connects TRBV6-2 or TRBV6-3 to TRBJ2-2; TRBD1 aligns across 8 bases. Per germline, CDR1 MNHEY and CDR2 SVGEGT. The CDR3 is made up of 15 amino acids. After removal of 2 bases from V and 7 bases from J, the junction contained 6 bases not matched to a gene. CDR3 protein: CASSYRTGIFGELFF. The CDR3 DNA follows: TGTGCCAGCAGTTACCGGACAGGGATTTTCGGGGAGCTGTTTTTT.

This clonotype was observed a few times. The J gene is TRBJ2-1, the V gene TRBV7-8; 12 bases map to TRBD2. The trim removed 5 bases at V and 6 bases at J, leaving 8 bases unmatched. Germline assignment: CDR1 SGHVS and CDR2 FQNEAQ. This CDR3 region has 16 residues. The CDR3, as DNA: TGTGCCAGCAGCCTCCGACTAGCGGGGGCTCGCAATGAGCAGTTCTTC. Translating it yields CASSLRLAGARNEQFF.

This sequence joins TRBV2 and TRBJ2-5; no reliable D call. V was pared by 4 bases and J by 1 base, with 10 bases between. Germline loops: CDR1 SNHLY, CDR2 FYNNEI. The CDR3 length is 14 residues. CDR3 in amino acids: CASSVGNIQETQYF. CDR3 in DNA: TGTGCCAGCAGTGTTGGTAACATCCAAGAGACCCAGTACTTC.

The chain combines TRBV5-5 with TRBJ2-7; 7 bases align to TRBD1. This CDR3 is 13 amino acids long. Trimming removed 1 base from V and 7 bases from J; junction bases left unmatched: 5. Looked up from germline, CDR1 is SGHKS and CDR2 is YYEKEE (reference sequence). CDR3 residues: CASSLIETGEQYF. CDR3 DNA sequence: TGTGCCAGCAGCTTGATCGAGACAGGGGAGCAGTACTTC.

The rearrangement uses TRBV27 and TRBJ1-6; TRBD1 matches at 8 bases. The V segment lost 4 bases and the J segment 9 bases; nucleotides outside the gene matches: 8. The CDR3 consists of 15 residues. CDR1 and CDR2 (germline): MNHEY, SMNVEV (reference sequence). This chain's CDR3 is CASSYRDRRGSPLHF. For the CDR3, the DNA is TGTGCCAGCAGTTACCGGGACAGGCGAGGTTCACCCCTCCACTTT.

There are a few counts of this clonotype. V and J are TRBV6-2 or TRBV6-3 and TRBJ2-1; maybe TRBD1 (6 bases). Trimming left V 0 bases short and J 6 bases short, with 12 bases between. The CDR3 spans 15 residues. The germline gives CDR1 MNHEY, CDR2 SVGEGT. The CDR3 region has the DNA TGTGCCAGCAGTTACTCAAATACAGGGTTCAATGAGCAGTTCTTC. Its protein product is CASSYSNTGFNEQFF.

This chain uses TRBV11-2 with TRBJ2-1; TRBD2 matches at 9 bases. V lost 1 base to trimming and J lost 9 bases; unmatched junction nucleotides: 7. Germline CDR1 is SGHAT and CDR2 is FQNNGV. The CDR3 totals 15 residues. CDR3 DNA sequence: TGTGCCAGCAGCTTAGCGGGCGGGGGGGCCTCTGAGCAGTTCTTC. This translates into CASSLAGGGASEQFF.

This clonotype has a handful of counts. This chain uses TRBV6-5 with TRBJ2-7; D possibly corresponds to TRBD1 (6 bases). Germline V gene lookup returns CDR1 MNHEY and CDR2 SVGAGI. The CDR3 sequence is 13 residues long. V lost 2 bases to trimming and J lost 2 bases, with 7 bases between them. In DNA, the CDR3 is TGTGCCAGCAGTTACCAGGGGACCTACGAGCAGTACTTC. Protein sequence: CASSYQGTYEQYF.

The CDR3, as DNA: TGTGCCAGCAGCTTGCAGGGGCATCTCTATGGCTACACCTTC. Its translation: CASSLQGHLYGYTF. This chain uses TRBV5-5 with TRBJ1-2; the D gene is possibly TRBD1 (6 bases). The V end was cut by 1 base, the J end by 4 bases, with 11 bases between. Germline loops: CDR1 SGHKS, CDR2 YYEKEE (reference sequence). The CDR3 runs 14 residues. Drawing the rest from reference TRBV5-5 and TRBJ1-2, the complete variable domain is DAGVTQSPTHLIKTRGQQVTLRCSPISGHKSVSWYQQVLGQGPQFIFQYYEKEERGRGNFPDRFSARQFPNYSSELNVNALLLGDSALYLCASSLQGHLYGYTFGSGTRLTVV.

This clonotype was detected a few times. V gene TRBV18 combines with J gene TRBJ1-4; D gene unclear. This CDR3 region has 17 residues. Germline assignment: CDR1 KGHSH and CDR2 LQKENI. The V gene lost 5 bases and the J gene lost 0 bases, with 16 bases spanning the gap. CDR3 sequence reads: CASSTSYATATNEKLFF. CDR3 DNA: TGTGCCAGCTCAACAAGCTATGCGACTGCAACTAATGAAAAACTGTTTTTT.

The gene calls are TRBV3-1 and TRBJ2-1; 9 positions agree with TRBD2. Germline values: CDR1 LGHDT, CDR2 YNNKEL (reference sequence). There are 16 residues in the CDR3. V was clipped by 2 bases and J by 4 bases; unmatched bases: 6. This CDR3 reads CASSQLAGVGYNEQFF. In DNA, the CDR3 is TGTGCCAGCAGCCAATTAGCGGGAGTGGGTTACAATGAGCAGTTCTTC.

The chain recombines TRBV5-1 with TRBJ1-6, with D tentatively TRBD1 (5 bases). The CDR3 has 17 amino acids. Germline values: CDR1 SGHRS, CDR2 YFSETQ. Trimming took 4 bases from V and 8 from J, leaving 22 bases between them. DNA of the CDR3: TGCGCCAGCAGCCCTGCGGGGACCACCCTCATAGATTCACCCCTCCACTTT. Protein: CASSPAGTTLIDSPLHF.

This clonotype was counted a few times. The J gene is TRBJ2-7, the V gene TRBV29-1; weak D call: TRBD1 (7 bases). CDR1 and CDR2 (germline): SQVTM, ANQGSEA. CDR3 size: 12 residues. Trimming took 7 bases from V and 7 from J, leaving 17 bases between them. CDR3 sequence reads: CSAGGPGGEQYF. In nucleotides, the CDR3 is TGCAGCGCAGGGGGACCCGGGGGAGAGCAGTACTTC.

This chain joins TRBV7-2 and TRBJ1-2; D unclear. Looked up from germline, CDR1 is SGHTA and CDR2 is FQGNSA. The CDR3 extends over 15 amino acids. V lost 1 base and J lost 0, with 9 bases in between. Here the CDR3 reads CASSLGVASNYGYTF. As DNA, the CDR3 is TGTGCCAGCAGCTTAGGCGTTGCCTCTAACTATGGCTACACCTTC.

The chain uses TRBV28 and TRBJ2-3; the D is unclear. V gave up 7 bases and J gave up 2 bases, with 10 bases separating them. Germline values: CDR1 MDHEN, CDR2 SYDVKM. The length of the CDR3 is 13 residues. The CDR3 DNA follows: TGTGCCAGCAATGGGCGGACCACAGATACGCAGTATTTT. Translated: CASNGRTTDTQYF.

The V and J genes are TRBV12-3 or TRBV12-4 and TRBJ2-5; tentative D call: TRBD1 (6 bases). The V gene lost 4 bases and the J gene lost 4 bases, with 10 bases spanning the gap. The CDR3 sequence is 13 residues long. The CDR3 DNA reads TGTGCCAGCAGTTACAGGGTGGCAGAGACCCAGTACTTC. Translation: CASSYRVAETQYF.